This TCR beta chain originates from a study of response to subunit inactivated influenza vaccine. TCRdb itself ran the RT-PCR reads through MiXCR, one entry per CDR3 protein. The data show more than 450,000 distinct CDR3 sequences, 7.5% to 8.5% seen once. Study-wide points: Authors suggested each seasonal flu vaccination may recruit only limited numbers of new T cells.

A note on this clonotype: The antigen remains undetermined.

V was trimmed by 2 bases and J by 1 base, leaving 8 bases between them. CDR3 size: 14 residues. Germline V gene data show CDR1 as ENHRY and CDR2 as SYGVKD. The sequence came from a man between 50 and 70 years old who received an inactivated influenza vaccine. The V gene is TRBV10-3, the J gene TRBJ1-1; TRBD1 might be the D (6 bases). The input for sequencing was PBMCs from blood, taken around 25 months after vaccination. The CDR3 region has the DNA TGTGCCATCAGTGAGACAGGGACGAACACTGAAGCTTTCTTT. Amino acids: CAISETGTNTEAFF.